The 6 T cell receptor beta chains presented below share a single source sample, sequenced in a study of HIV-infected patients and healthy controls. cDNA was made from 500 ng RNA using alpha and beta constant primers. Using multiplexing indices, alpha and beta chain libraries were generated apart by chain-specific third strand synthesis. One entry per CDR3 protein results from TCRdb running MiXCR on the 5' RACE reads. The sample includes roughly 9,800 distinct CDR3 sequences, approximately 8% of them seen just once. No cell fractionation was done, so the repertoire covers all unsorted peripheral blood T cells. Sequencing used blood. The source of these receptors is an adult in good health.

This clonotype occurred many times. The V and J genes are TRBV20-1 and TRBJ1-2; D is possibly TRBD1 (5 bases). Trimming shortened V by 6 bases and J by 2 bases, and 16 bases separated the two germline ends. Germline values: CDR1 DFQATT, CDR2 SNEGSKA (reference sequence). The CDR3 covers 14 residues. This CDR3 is CSASEIQGNYGYTF. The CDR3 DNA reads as TGCAGTGCAAGCGAGATCCAGGGCAACTATGGCTACACCTTC.

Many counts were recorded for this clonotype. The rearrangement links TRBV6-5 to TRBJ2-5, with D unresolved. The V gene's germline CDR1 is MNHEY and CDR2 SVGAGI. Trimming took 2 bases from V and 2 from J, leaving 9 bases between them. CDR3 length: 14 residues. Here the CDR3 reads CASSYRLGQETQYF. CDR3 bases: TGTGCCAGCAGTTACAGATTAGGTCAAGAGACCCAGTACTTC.

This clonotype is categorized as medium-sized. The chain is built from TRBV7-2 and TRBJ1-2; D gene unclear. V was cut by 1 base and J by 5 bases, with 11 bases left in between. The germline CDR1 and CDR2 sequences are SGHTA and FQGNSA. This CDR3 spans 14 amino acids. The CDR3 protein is CASSLEALPYGYTF. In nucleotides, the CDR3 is TGTGCCAGCAGCTTAGAGGCCCTCCCATATGGCTACACCTTC.

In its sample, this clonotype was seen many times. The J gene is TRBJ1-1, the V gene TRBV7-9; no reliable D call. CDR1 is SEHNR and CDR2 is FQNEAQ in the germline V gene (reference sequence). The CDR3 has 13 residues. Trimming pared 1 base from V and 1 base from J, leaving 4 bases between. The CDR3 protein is CASSLGSNTEAFF. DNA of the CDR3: TGTGCCAGCAGCTTAGGGTCGAACACTGAAGCTTTCTTT.

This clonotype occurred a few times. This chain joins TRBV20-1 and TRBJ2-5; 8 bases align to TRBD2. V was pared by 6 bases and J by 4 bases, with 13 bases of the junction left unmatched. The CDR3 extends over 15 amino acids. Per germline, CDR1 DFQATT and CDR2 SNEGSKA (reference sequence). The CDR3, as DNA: TGCAGTGCAAGACCGGGACTAGAGTCCCCAGAGACCCAGTACTTC. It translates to CSARPGLESPETQYF.

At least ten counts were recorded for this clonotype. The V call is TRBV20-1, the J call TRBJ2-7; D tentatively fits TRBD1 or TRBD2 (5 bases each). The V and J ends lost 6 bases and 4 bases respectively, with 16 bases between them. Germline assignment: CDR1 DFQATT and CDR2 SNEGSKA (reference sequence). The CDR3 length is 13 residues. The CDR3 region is CSAKGPGWYEQYF. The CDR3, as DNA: TGCAGTGCCAAGGGGCCGGGATGGTACGAGCAGTACTTC.